These 10 T cell receptor beta chains were all obtained from the same sample, sequenced in a study of T cells in Graves' hyperthyroidism and ophthalmopathy. RNA transcripts gave rise to amplified TCR beta CDR3 regions. HTBI primers were used for first-round RT-PCR of the TCR CDR3. TCRdb passed the multiplex PCR reads through MiXCR, listing each CDR3 protein once. The data hold around 690,000 distinct CDR3 sequences, with around a sixth observed a single time. Sequencing was performed on blood. The receptors derive from a man aged 50-60 years with Graves' hyperthyroidism.

The chain is built from TRBV24-1 and TRBJ2-1; the match to TRBD2 covers 10 bases. The J call could be wrong; TRBJ2-7 is a better fit for the DNA end. In germline, CDR1 is KGHDR, CDR2 SFDVKD. The CDR3 runs to 16 residues. The CDR3 nucleotides are TGTGCCACCAGTGACGCTAGCGGGAGCTCCTACAATGAGCAGTACTTC. Amino acids: CATSDASGSSYNEQYF.

This clonotype was recorded many times. J is TRBJ1-1 and V is TRBV28, with D possibly being TRBD1 (5 bases). Germline CDR1 reads MDHEN; CDR2 reads SYDVKM. The CDR3 runs to 16 residues. The V and J ends lost 6 bases and 2 bases respectively, with 19 bases between them. CDR3 sequence: CASSPGPRNLNTEAFF. The CDR3 DNA is TGTGCCAGCAGCCCAGGGCCTCGCAACCTTAACACTGAAGCTTTCTTT.

This clonotype occurred many times. The J gene is TRBJ2-5, the V gene TRBV20-1; 13 bases are a match to TRBD2. Germline-derived CDR1 and CDR2 are DFQATT and SNEGSKA (reference sequence). The CDR3 has 15 amino acids. Trimming cost V 1 base and J 3 bases; bases outside gene matches: 2. The CDR3 reads CSARGGLAGEETQYF. CDR3 nucleotide sequence: TGCAGTGCTAGAGGTGGACTAGCGGGAGAAGAGACCCAGTACTTC.

About this clonotype itself: Just one base apart from a much larger clone, this may be a read error. This CDR3 is missing its conserved last phenylalanine or tryptophan, likely due to a read error. This CDR3 reads CASSWAMNTEAFV. CDR3 DNA: TGTGCCAGCAGTTGGGCCATGAACACTGAAGCTTTCGTT. The V gene is TRBV6-5, the J gene TRBJ1-1; D unclear. The germline V gene encodes CDR1 MNHEY and CDR2 SVGAGI. This CDR3 is 13 amino acids long. V gave up 4 bases and J gave up 0 bases, with 6 bases separating them.

There are a few counts of this clonotype. The CDR3 DNA is TGCGCCAGCAGCCAGGCCAACTGGGGTAAATCGGAGGGCTACACCTTC. Translated, it gives CASSQANWGKSEGYTF. The gene calls are TRBV4-1 and TRBJ1-2, with D unresolved. Per germline, CDR1 MGHRA and CDR2 YSYEKL. There are 16 residues in the CDR3. The V and J ends lost 3 bases and 8 bases respectively, with 22 bases between them.

This clonotype was recorded many times. The genes are TRBV29-1 and TRBJ2-1, with 12 bases lining up with TRBD1. Germline V gives CDR1 SQVTM, CDR2 ANQGSEA. This CDR3 is 15 amino acids long. Germline trimming cut 7 bases from V and 7 bases from J; bases unmatched to any gene: 11. The DNA of the CDR3 is TGCAGCGGGTCGCGGGGACAGGGGGCGCGTAATGAGCAGTTCTTC. This encodes CSGSRGQGARNEQFF.

As regards this clonotype: Given the absence of the conserved phenylalanine or tryptophan at the CDR3 end, a read error is likely. The rearrangement joins TRBV4-1 to TRBJ2-3; 9 bases match TRBD2. This CDR3 region has 17 residues. Unmatched junction bases numbered 9, after V lost 1 base and J lost 4 bases. The V gene's germline CDR1 is MGHRA and CDR2 YSYEKL. The CDR3 sequence is CASSQVVAGVFADTQYC. CDR3 coding DNA: TGCGCCAGCAGCCAAGTTGTAGCGGGAGTTTTTGCAGATACGCAGTATTGT.

The table lists this clonotype with many counts. The chain employs TRBV27 and TRBJ1-2; tentative D call: TRBD1 (5 bases). Germline V lookup: CDR1 MNHEY, CDR2 SMNVEV (reference sequence). The CDR3 is made up of 13 amino acids. The germline V and J ends were trimmed by 6 bases and 4 bases, with 12 bases remaining between them. The CDR3 protein is CASSPRALYGYTF. CDR3 DNA sequence: TGTGCCAGCAGCCCCAGGGCGCTCTATGGCTACACCTTC.

This clonotype was picked up many times. The gene calls are TRBV28 and TRBJ1-1; maybe TRBD1 (5 bases). V was clipped by 7 bases and J by 2 bases, with 17 bases between them. The CDR3 is 15 amino acids. Germline CDR1 MDHEN, CDR2 SYDVKM. DNA of the CDR3: TGTGCCAGCATTGAACAGGCACTAGGAAACACTGAAGCTTTCTTT. Its protein product is CASIEQALGNTEAFF. The full variable domain, rest sourced from reference TRBV28 and TRBJ1-1, is DVKVTQSSRYLVKRTGEKVFLECVQDMDHENMFWYRQDPGLGLRLIYFSYDVKMKEKGDIPEGYSVSREKKERFSLILESASTNQTSMYLCASIEQALGNTEAFFGQGTRLTVV.

V gene TRBV28 combines with J gene TRBJ2-6, with TRBD1 matching 7 bases. The germline gives CDR1 MDHEN, CDR2 SYDVKM. The V segment lost 2 bases and the J segment 2 bases; nucleotides outside the gene matches: 3. The CDR3 is made up of 16 amino acids. The CDR3 spells CASSLATGAGANVLTF. In DNA form, the CDR3 reads TGTGCCAGCAGTTTAGCAACAGGGGCTGGGGCCAACGTCCTGACTTTC.